This T cell receptor beta chain was identified in a study of esophageal squamous cell carcinoma under preoperative chemotherapy. Study at large: TCR repertoires were profiled from both peripheral blood T cells and tumor-infiltrating lymphocytes.

Comment on this clonotype: The antigen remains undetermined.

From the PCR reads, TCRdb called clonotypes with MiXCR, one entry per CDR3 protein. The top ten hold less than 30% of the sample, which has 34,000 or so distinct CDR3 sequences, less than 65% seen once. Germline V gene data show CDR1 as SEHNR and CDR2 as FQNEAQ (reference sequence). Trimming left V 0 bases short and J 0 bases short, with 8 bases between. The CDR3 spans 15 residues. Overall study findings and caveats: Peripheral T cells showed a significant TCR diversity increase after chemotherapy, unlike tumor-infiltrating lymphocytes. Abundant clones tended to shrink rather than expand after paclitaxel-nedaplatin.

Time point in this sample: after preoperative PTX-NDP chemotherapy. Patients received paclitaxel-nedaplatin as preoperative chemotherapy before surgery. This TCR was recovered from a human donor with esophageal squamous cell carcinoma. The donor label of this sample is uncertain. Sampling was performed from a patient given preoperative chemotherapy. V usage is TRBV7-9 and J usage is TRBJ1-2, with D uncertain. CDR3 residues: CASSLAGITNYGYTF. The CDR3 nucleotides read TGTGCCAGCAGCTTAGCCGGGATCACTAACTATGGCTACACCTTC.